This T cell receptor (beta chain) comes out of a study of blood T cells in healthy people across ages. Next came a second PCR, run for about 7 to 12 cycles, which used a sample-barcoded 5' primer along with a J-beta primer mix. TCRdb redid the calling of the 5' RACE reads with MiXCR, one entry per CDR3 protein. This sample has over 450,000 distinct CDR3 sequences, with 24% found just once. General study points: Because donor CMV status was unknown, expanded clonotype changes were possibly confounded.

On this clonotype: Its antigen is unidentified.

The length of the CDR3 is 15 residues. V dropped 4 bases and J dropped 7; count of bases not matched to a gene: 8. Germline V gene data show CDR1 as MNHNY and CDR2 as SVGAGI (reference sequence). The data also belong to a second study, concerning T cells of mothers and their children. That source notes: A few healthy Caucasian mothers and their six children donated.

The chain links TRBV6-6 to TRBJ1-4, with 8 bases matching TRBD1. Sequencing input: blood. The receptor's source is a boy aged 5 to 17 in good health. The CDR3: CASSFQQGEVEKLFF. Here the CDR3 DNA reads TGTGCCAGCAGTTTCCAACAGGGGGAGGTTGAAAAACTGTTTTTT.